The subject of this entry is one TCR beta chain. Its target is unknown. The germline gene is not matched at one end of the junction; a read error may be the cause. This CDR3 region has 19 residues. Germline CDR1 SEHNR, CDR2 FQNEAQ (reference sequence). This entry belongs to a study of cytomegalovirus exposure and HLA in healthy donors. Study outcomes and limitations: The authors excluded some V segments, including TRBV6-2 and TRBV6-3, as indistinguishable.

The PCR ran on 60 Vbeta and 13 Jbeta primers. Some clones are missing from TCRdb's copy, which holds only in-frame ones; the method was immunoSEQ multiplex PCR. This sample has 100,000 to 130,000 clones, with about 81% found just once. This TCR derives from a man under 40 in good health and CMV-seropositive. The chain carries TRBV7-9 and TRBJ1-1, with D possibly TRBD1 on 5 matching bases. The sequenced sample consisted of PBMCs. The CDR3 nucleotides are TGTTCCAGCAGCGGGGGGGGATCTGGACGGACACGGACGGACACTGAAGCTTTCTTT. This encodes CSSSGGGSGRTRTDTEAFF.